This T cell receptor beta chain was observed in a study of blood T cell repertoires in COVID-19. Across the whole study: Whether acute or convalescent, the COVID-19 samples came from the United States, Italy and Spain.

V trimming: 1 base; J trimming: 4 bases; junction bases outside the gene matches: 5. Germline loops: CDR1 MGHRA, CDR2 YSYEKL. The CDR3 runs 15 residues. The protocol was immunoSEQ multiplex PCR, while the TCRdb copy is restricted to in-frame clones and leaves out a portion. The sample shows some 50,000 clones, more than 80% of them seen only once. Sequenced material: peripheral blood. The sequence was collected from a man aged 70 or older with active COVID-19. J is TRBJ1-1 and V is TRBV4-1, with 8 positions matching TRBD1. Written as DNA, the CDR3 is TGCGCCAGCAGCCAAGGGACAGGGAAAAGCACTGAAGCTTTCTTT. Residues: CASSQGTGKSTEAFF.